This TCR beta chain was obtained from a study of blood T cells in healthy people across ages. Study-wide results and limits: Roughly linearly, TCR beta diversity per million T cells fell as age increased. Unsorted PBMCs ruled out conclusive naive versus antigen-experienced comparison.

Every sample had a minimum of 6 million PBMCs isolated. This clonotype was detected only a few times. Its antigen remains unknown. Primed by a sample-barcoded 5' primer and a J-beta primer mix, a second PCR proceeded for 7 to 11 cycles. TCRdb analysed the 5' RACE reads with MiXCR anew, one entry per CDR3 protein. In the table there are about 780,000 distinct CDR3 sequences, more than 35% of which are singletons. V shed 4 bases and J shed 0 bases, with 18 bases lying between them. This CDR3 spans 17 amino acids. CDR1 is MGHDK, CDR2 SYGVNS, per germline. The chain employs TRBV25-1 and TRBJ1-1, with D possibly matching TRBD1 (6 bases). The clonotype originates from a man aged 80 or over in good health. Sequencing input: blood. CDR3 coding DNA: TGTGCCAGCAGTGTACTATCCACCGGGACATTGAACACTGAAGCTTTCTTT. Amino acid sequence: CASSVLSTGTLNTEAFF.